This T cell receptor (beta chain) was captured by sequencing in a study of vaccination and CD4 T cells after COVID-19. The overall study: The study enrolled six male and four female convalescents, two of whom were Hispanic. Control cultures were given a CEFX pool, an HIV-1 Nef pool, or no peptide. Overlapping SARS-CoV-2, HCoV-NL63, HCoV-OC43 and HCoV-229E spike peptides stimulated the cells.

The CDR3 region is 18 residues in length, termini included. With regard to this clonotype: What it binds is unknown. Because the CDR3's place on the DNA is in doubt, the DNA is left out and the CDR3 is given as listed by TCRdb.

General study results and limits: The study found that a median approximately 86% of reactive clones in convalescent patients appeared only post-vaccination.

With the Oncomine TCR Beta short-read assay, DNA from cultured CD4+ T cells was sequenced. One entry per CDR3 protein results from TCRdb running MiXCR on the PCR reads. The sample yields about 12,000 distinct CDR3 sequences, roughly 67% seen once. Treatment meaning: approximately 10-day PBMC culture with coronavirus spike peptide pools or control peptides (ViraFEST assay). The source of this sequence is a human donor who had recovered from COVID-19. The sequencing sample was made of CD4+ T cells from blood, cultured in vitro. The rearrangement joins TRBV7-5 to TRBJ2-5; TRBD1, the table's D call, was not compared with the DNA. TRBV7-5 is a known pseudogene. CDR3 sequence: CISVPEALPGLGPETQYF.